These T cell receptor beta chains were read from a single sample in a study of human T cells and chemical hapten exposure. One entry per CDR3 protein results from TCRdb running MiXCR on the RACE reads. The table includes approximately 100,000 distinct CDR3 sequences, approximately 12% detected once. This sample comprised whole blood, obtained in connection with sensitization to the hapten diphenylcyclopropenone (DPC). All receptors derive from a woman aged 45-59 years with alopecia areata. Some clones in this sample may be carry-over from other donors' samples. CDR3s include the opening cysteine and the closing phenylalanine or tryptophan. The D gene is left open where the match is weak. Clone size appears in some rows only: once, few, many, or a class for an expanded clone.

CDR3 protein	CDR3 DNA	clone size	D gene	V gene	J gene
CASISQGESAGIRHNEQFF	TGTGCCAGCATCTCCCAGGGTGAAAGCGCAGGCATCCGACACAATGAGCAGTTCTTC	NA	NA	TRBV21-1	TRBJ2-1
CASGGVGTNGYTF	TGTGCCAGCGGTGGGGTAGGGACGAATGGCTACACCTTC	NA	NA	TRBV28	TRBJ1-2
CASSSGYGNTIYF	TGTGCCAGCAGTTCGGGATATGGAAACACCATATATTTT	NA	NA	TRBV12-3/TRBV12-4	TRBJ1-3
CASSPTAGVEQYF	TGTGCCAGCTCACCCACAGCGGGAGTGGAGCAGTACTTC	few	TRBD2	TRBV18	TRBJ2-7
CASTHTGSPLHF	TGTGCCAGCACCCATACGGGTTCACCCCTCCACTTT	NA	NA	TRBV7-2	TRBJ1-6
CASSVGALAGAETQYF	TGTGCCAGCAGCGTAGGAGCACTAGCGGGAGCGGAGACCCAGTACTTC	NA	TRBD2	TRBV9	TRBJ2-5
CASSSTKMTGHYEQYF	TGTGCCAGCAGCTCGACGAAAATGACAGGGCACTACGAGCAGTACTTC	NA	TRBD1	TRBV7-7	TRBJ2-7
CASSLFVGANVLTF	TGTGCCAGCAGCTTATTTGTTGGGGCCAACGTCCTGACTTTC	NA	NA	TRBV7-2	TRBJ2-6
CAISESGGFQETQYF	TGTGCCATCAGTGAGAGCGGGGGGTTCCAAGAGACCCAGTACTTC	few	TRBD2	TRBV10-3	TRBJ2-5
CASSPPSRQLANEKLFF	TGTGCCAGCTCACCTCCCTCTCGACAATTGGCTAATGAAAAACTGTTTTTT	NA	NA	TRBV18	TRBJ1-4
CASSRDGTGAYEQYF	TGTGCCAGCAGCCGGGACGGGACAGGAGCCTACGAGCAGTACTTC	once	TRBD1	TRBV5-5	TRBJ2-7